This passage covers 10 T cell receptor beta chains from one sample sequenced in a study of blood T cell repertoires in COVID-19. TCRdb's copy holds only in-frame clones and misses some; the assay was immunoSEQ multiplex PCR. The table lists about 100,000 clones, around 84% of them singletons, with just under 4.5% in the top ten. Sequencing was carried out using peripheral blood. The receptor source for this set is a human donor in a cohort sampled during active COVID-19.

The gene calls are TRBV18 and TRBJ2-7; TRBD2 matches at 13 bases. V was pared by 4 bases and J by 0 bases, with 6 bases of the junction left unmatched. This CDR3 comprises 17 residues. Germline CDR1 KGHSH, CDR2 LQKENI. CDR3 bases: TGTGCCAGCTCACAAAGACTAGCGGGGGGTGGCTCCTACGAGCAGTACTTC. Protein: CASSQRLAGGGSYEQYF. Together with reference TRBV18 and TRBJ2-7, the CDR3 gives the full variable domain: NAGVMQNPRHLVRRRGQEARLRCSPMKGHSHVYWYRQLPEEGLKFMVYLQKENIIDESGMPKERFSAEFPKEGPSILRIQQVVRGDSAAYFCASSQRLAGGGSYEQYFGPGTRLTVT.

The gene calls are TRBV18 and TRBJ1-3, with TRBD1 matching over 7 bases. V lost 4 bases to trimming and J lost 0 bases; unmatched junction nucleotides: 9. This CDR3 is built from 17 residues. From germline, CDR1 is KGHSH and CDR2 LQKENI. Written as DNA, the CDR3 is TGTGCCAGCTCACTTGCGGACAGGCACCCCTCTGGAAACACCATATATTTT. Translated: CASSLADRHPSGNTIYF.

Only a few counts were recorded for this clone. The J gene is TRBJ1-2, the V gene TRBV16; the D is unclear. V lost 4 bases to trimming and J lost 6 bases, with 12 bases between them. This CDR3 is built from 13 residues. Germline lookup yields CDR1 KGHSY and CDR2 FQNENV. As DNA, the CDR3 is TGTGCCAGCAGCCTACTCGAGGGTAATGGCTACACCTTC. This encodes CASSLLEGNGYTF.

The chain uses TRBV7-3 and TRBJ2-7, with no clear D. The V end lost 2 bases, the J end lost 2 bases, and 13 bases lay between the germline ends. This CDR3 comprises 15 residues. Per the germline V gene, CDR1 is SGHTA and CDR2 is FQGTGA. The CDR3 here is CASSLGQPTAYEQYF. The CDR3 nucleotides are TGTGCCAGCAGCTTAGGGCAGCCGACCGCCTACGAGCAGTACTTC.

CDR3 protein: CASGLGRGGGLAGPYEQYF. Written as DNA, the CDR3 is TGTGCTAGTGGTTTGGGAAGAGGGGGAGGACTAGCGGGACCCTACGAGCAGTACTTC. J is TRBJ2-7 and V is TRBV12-5; 12 nucleotides agree with TRBD2. J lost 2 bases, V lost 1 base, and 12 bases had no gene match. The CDR3 covers 19 residues. Germline CDR1 and CDR2: LGHNT and FRNRAP.

This clone was observed a single time. The chain recombines TRBV5-1 with TRBJ2-3, with 12 bases that match TRBD2. J was trimmed by 1 base and V by 4 bases; bases with no gene match: 10. From germline, CDR1 is SGHRS and CDR2 YFSETQ. CDR3 length equals 18 residues. The CDR3 DNA follows: TGCGCCAGCAGCCCCCGGCGGACTAGCGGGGTTGGCACAGATACGCAGTATTTT. It encodes CASSPRRTSGVGTDTQYF.

The rearrangement links TRBV28 to TRBJ1-5; D possibly corresponds to TRBD1 (6 bases). CDR1 and CDR2 (germline): MDHEN, SYDVKM. The CDR3 sequence is 16 residues long. Between the trimmed V and J ends, which lost 0 bases and 2 bases, there was a span of 11 bases. Here the CDR3 reads CASSLWDRTGNQPQHF. In nucleotides, the CDR3 is TGTGCCAGCAGTTTATGGGACCGGACAGGCAATCAGCCCCAGCATTTT.

This chain uses TRBV10-3 with TRBJ2-3; the match to TRBD2 covers 12 bases. There are 15 residues in the CDR3. Trimming removed 6 bases from V and 7 bases from J; junction bases left unmatched: 8. Per germline, CDR1 ENHRY and CDR2 SYGVKD. As DNA, the CDR3 is TGTGCCATCAGCTGGACTAGCGGGGTGGGTCATACGCAGTATTTT. Its protein is CAISWTSGVGHTQYF.

This clone was detected only a few times. V gene TRBV2 combines with J gene TRBJ1-1; tentative D call: TRBD1 (6 bases). V shed 6 bases and J shed 5 bases, with 16 bases lying between them. Germline CDR1 SNHLY, CDR2 FYNNEI. The CDR3 consists of 14 residues. The CDR3 sequence: CASSQQGIGTEAFF. In DNA, the CDR3 is TGTGCCAGCAGCCAACAGGGAATTGGGACTGAAGCTTTCTTT.

With regard to this clone: This specimen includes other DNA sequences encoding the same CDR3. This chain uses TRBV4-1 with TRBJ2-1; 11 bases are a match to TRBD2. This CDR3 is 17 amino acids long. Germline CDR1 reads MGHRA; CDR2 reads YSYEKL. The junction had 9 bases not matched to a gene; V was cut back by 0 bases and J by 8 bases. CDR3 loop: CASSQDLAGGLSHEQFF. The CDR3 DNA reads as TGCGCCAGCAGCCAAGACCTAGCGGGGGGCCTTTCCCATGAGCAGTTCTTC.